These 7 T cell receptor beta chains came from one sample sequenced in a study of cytomegalovirus exposure and HLA in healthy donors. Vbeta (60) and Jbeta (13) primers were used in the PCR. Repertoires were generated with immunoSEQ multiplex PCR, while TCRdb's copy carries only in-frame clones and drops some. The sample holds about 47,000 clones, roughly 76% seen once. Sequenced sample: PBMCs. The receptor source for this set is a man between 25 and 39 years old in good health and CMV-seronegative.

The chain combines TRBV13 with TRBJ2-3; tentatively, D is TRBD1 (5 bases). Germline V gene lookup returns CDR1 PRHDT and CDR2 FYEKMQ (reference sequence). V lost 5 bases to trimming and J lost 10 bases, with 22 bases between them. CDR3 length equals 15 residues. The CDR3 sequence: CASSPTLGVGASQYF. Here the CDR3 DNA reads TGTGCCAGCAGCCCCACCCTAGGGGTTGGGGCCTCGCAGTATTTT. Full variable domain (remainder filled in from reference TRBV13 and TRBJ2-3): AAGVIQSPRHLIKEKRETATLKCYPIPRHDTVYWYQQGPGQDPQFLISFYEKMQSDKGSIPDRFSAQQFSDYHSELNMSSLELGDSALYFCASSPTLGVGASQYFGPGTRLTVL.

This chain joins TRBV19 and TRBJ1-4, with TRBD1 matching 10 bases. Germline V gene data show CDR1 as LNHDA and CDR2 as SQIVND (reference sequence). This CDR3 comprises 15 residues. V dropped 4 bases and J dropped 8; count of bases not matched to a gene: 7. CDR3 region: CASSTRTGGAEKLFF. In DNA, the CDR3 is TGTGCCAGTAGTACGAGGACAGGGGGTGCAGAAAAACTGTTTTTT.

The gene calls are TRBV2 and TRBJ2-5; tentative D call: TRBD2 (5 bases). Germline V gene data show CDR1 as SNHLY and CDR2 as FYNNEI. V was clipped by 1 base and J by 5 bases, with 8 bases between them. The CDR3 spans 13 residues. The CDR3 sequence: CASSEDGIETQYF. In DNA form, the CDR3 reads TGTGCCAGCAGTGAAGACGGGATCGAGACCCAGTACTTC. The full variable domain, in which reference TRBV2 and TRBJ2-5 provide the parts outside the CDR3, is EPEVTQTPSHQVTQMGQEVILRCVPISNHLYFYWYRQILGQKVEFLVSFYNNEISEKSEIFDDQFSVERPDGSNFTLKIRSTKLEDSAMYFCASSEDGIETQYFGPGTRLLVL.

V gene TRBV2 combines with J gene TRBJ1-1; 11 nucleotides align to TRBD1. With 7 bases clipped from V and 5 bases from J, the junction kept 9 bases outside the gene matches. Germline assignment: CDR1 SNHLY and CDR2 FYNNEI. This CDR3 has 15 amino acids. The CDR3 bases are TGTGCCAGCACATCGGGACAGGGGGTAGTTACTGAAGCTTTCTTT. Amino acid sequence: CASTSGQGVVTEAFF.

This chain connects TRBV19 to TRBJ1-5; no definite D call. CDR1 is LNHDA, CDR2 SQIVND, per germline (reference sequence). Trimming shortened V by 8 bases and J by 0 bases, and 11 bases separated the two germline ends. The CDR3 has 14 amino acids. The CDR3 sequence: CASVREYSNQPQHF. CDR3 DNA: TGTGCCAGTGTACGAGAATATAGCAATCAGCCCCAGCATTTT.

This clone was seen just once. Without the conserved terminal phenylalanine or tryptophan, this CDR3 likely stems from a read error. The chain recombines TRBV20-1 with TRBJ2-2; no clear D gene. There are 11 residues in the CDR3. Germline CDR1 and CDR2: DFQATT and SNEGSKA (reference sequence). The V and J ends lost 7 bases and 7 bases respectively, with 10 bases between them. For the CDR3, the DNA is TGCAGTGTTGGACGAAGCGGGGAGCTGTTTGTT. Its protein is CSVGRSGELFV.

This clone was observed a handful of times. The rearrangement uses TRBV5-1 and TRBJ2-3; TRBD1 matches at 8 bases. Germline lookup yields CDR1 SGHRS and CDR2 YFSETQ. After removal of 4 bases from V and 4 bases from J, the junction contained 8 bases not matched to a gene. The CDR3 is made up of 15 amino acids. CDR3 DNA sequence: TGCGCCAGCAGCCACGGGACAGGAGGGGCAGATACGCAGTATTTT. It translates to CASSHGTGGADTQYF.